This T cell receptor beta chain was recorded in a study of coeliac disease. Profiling relied on immunoSEQ multiplex PCR, and the TCRdb table lists in-frame clones only, not all of them. The table records more than 2,500 clones, roughly 70% of them present only once. One frozen approximately 520,000-cell aliquot per fraction was sequenced. The sequencing input was lymphocytes from the gut lamina propria. This sequence originates from a man older than 75 without celiac disease.

The CDR3, as DNA: TGTGCCAGCAGCCCACAGGAGGGGTCGGGGACCCAGTACTTC. Protein: CASSPQEGSGTQYF. V gene TRBV7-7 combines with J gene TRBJ2-5, with a weak D call TRBD2 (6 bases). The V gene's germline CDR1 is SSHAT and CDR2 FNYEAQ (reference sequence). This CDR3 region has 14 residues. Between the trimmed V and J ends, which lost 5 bases and 7 bases, there was a span of 17 bases.